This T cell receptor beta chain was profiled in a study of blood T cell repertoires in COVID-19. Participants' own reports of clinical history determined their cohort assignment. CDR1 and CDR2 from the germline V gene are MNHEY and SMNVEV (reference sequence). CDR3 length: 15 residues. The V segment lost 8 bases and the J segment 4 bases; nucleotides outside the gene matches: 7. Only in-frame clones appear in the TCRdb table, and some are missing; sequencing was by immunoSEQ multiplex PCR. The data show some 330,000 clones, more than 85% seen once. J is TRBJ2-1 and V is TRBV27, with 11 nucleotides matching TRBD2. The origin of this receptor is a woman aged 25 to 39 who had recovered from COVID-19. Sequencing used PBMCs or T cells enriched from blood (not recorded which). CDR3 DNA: TGTGCCAGCGCAGAGGGACTAGCGGATTACAATGAGCAGTTCTTC. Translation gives CASAEGLADYNEQFF.